Below are 9 T cell receptor beta chains sequenced from a single sample in a study of Tregs in tolerant kidney transplant recipients. The protocol was immunoSEQ multiplex PCR, while the TCRdb copy is restricted to in-frame clones and leaves out a portion. This sample has about 64,000 clones; roughly 86% occur once, and the top ten carry more than 3%. The nonmyeloablative bone marrow transplants came from related graft donors, with transient mixed chimerism. The sequenced sample was CD4+ T cells from blood (PBMCs), obtained 6 months after the transplant. These receptor sequences come from a human patient who received a combined kidney and bone marrow transplant. The graft donor may account for some of the T cells.

The rearrangement uses TRBV18 and TRBJ1-6, with D perhaps matching TRBD1 (5 bases). V was trimmed by 3 bases and J by 10 bases, leaving 19 bases between them. This CDR3 is 16 amino acids long. Germline V gene sequence: CDR1 KGHSH, CDR2 LQKENI. CDR3 loop: CASSPGGIQIWSPLHF. CDR3 nucleotide sequence: TGTGCCAGCTCACCGGGGGGGATCCAGATATGGTCACCCCTCCACTTT. The entire variable domain, with the rest obtained from reference TRBV18 and TRBJ1-6, is as follows: NAGVMQNPRHLVRRRGQEARLRCSPMKGHSHVYWYRQLPEEGLKFMVYLQKENIIDESGMPKERFSAEFPKEGPSILRIQQVVRGDSAAYFCASSPGGIQIWSPLHFGNGTRLTVT.

This sequence joins TRBV30 and TRBJ1-2; the D gene is possibly TRBD1 (5 bases). Trimming stripped 2 bases from V and 4 bases from J, with 14 bases between. CDR3 length: 14 residues. Germline V CDR1 and CDR2: GTSNPN, SVGIG (reference sequence). CDR3 DNA sequence: TGTGCCTGGAGTCCGGGAGGGGAAGGCTATGGCTACACCTTC. Amino acids: CAWSPGGEGYGYTF.

J is TRBJ2-1 and V is TRBV15; 10 positions match TRBD2. CDR1 and CDR2 from the germline V gene are LNHNV and YYDKDF (reference sequence). The CDR3 runs to 16 residues. Trimming took 2 bases from V and 3 from J; bases not matched to a gene: 4. In nucleotides, the CDR3 is TGTGCCACCAGCAGATCGACTAGCGGGTTCTACAATGAGCAGTTCTTC. This gives the protein CATSRSTSGFYNEQFF.

V usage is TRBV5-4 and J usage is TRBJ2-4; 14 bases are shared with TRBD2. The CDR3 length is 15 residues. Germline CDR1 reads SGHNT; CDR2 reads YYREEE (reference sequence). V lost 2 bases to trimming and J lost 8 bases; unmatched junction nucleotides: 3. The CDR3 protein is CASSLGTSGSYIQYF. The DNA of the CDR3 is TGTGCCAGCAGCTTAGGGACTAGCGGGAGTTACATTCAGTACTTC. The full variable domain, completed using reference TRBV5-4 and TRBJ2-4, is ETGVTQSPTHLIKTRGQQVTLRCSSQSGHNTVSWYQQALGQGPQFIFQYYREEENGRGNFPPRFSGLQFPNYSSELNVNALELDDSALYLCASSLGTSGSYIQYFGAGTRLSVL.

This sequence joins TRBV4-1 and TRBJ2-3; a weak D match, TRBD1 (5 bases). The germline V gene has CDR1 MGHRA and CDR2 YSYEKL. Deletions cut 1 base from V and 1 base from J, with 9 bases between. CDR3 length: 15 residues. CDR3 in DNA: TGCGCCAGCAGCCAAGTGGGGCTGGGCACAGATACGCAGTATTTT. This gives the protein CASSQVGLGTDTQYF.

The chain is built from TRBV10-1 and TRBJ2-5; 8 positions match TRBD1. Germline V CDR1 and CDR2: WNHNN, SYGVQD (reference sequence). V lost 6 bases to trimming and J lost 5 bases; unmatched junction nucleotides: 14. CDR3 length equals 16 residues. Here the CDR3 DNA reads TGCGCCAGCAGAGGACAGGGCGAATGGATTAGTGAGACCCAGTACTTC. Protein sequence: CASRGQGEWISETQYF.

The V and J genes are TRBV5-4 and TRBJ2-1; TRBD2 agrees at 10 bases. The germline V gene has CDR1 SGHNT and CDR2 YYREEE (reference sequence). J lost 3 bases, V lost 4 bases, and 4 bases had no gene match. The CDR3 covers 15 residues. The DNA of the CDR3 is TGTGCCAGCAGCACCGGGACTAGCGACTACAATGAGCAGTTCTTC. Its translation is CASSTGTSDYNEQFF. Full variable domain (rest looked up from reference TRBV5-4 and TRBJ2-1): ETGVTQSPTHLIKTRGQQVTLRCSSQSGHNTVSWYQQALGQGPQFIFQYYREEENGRGNFPPRFSGLQFPNYSSELNVNALELDDSALYLCASSTGTSDYNEQFFGPGTRLTVL.

This chain connects TRBV11-2 to TRBJ2-2, with TRBD2 identical over 10 bases. Germline V gives CDR1 SGHAT, CDR2 FQNNGV. CDR3 length: 16 amino acids. The J segment lost 4 bases and the V segment lost 3 bases, leaving 5 bases of the junction unmatched. The CDR3 here is CASSFTSGVTTGELFF. DNA of the CDR3: TGTGCCAGCAGCTTTACTAGCGGGGTTACCACCGGGGAGCTGTTTTTT.

This sequence joins TRBV6-1 and TRBJ1-1, with a tentative D call TRBD1 (6 bases). Between the trimmed V and J ends, which lost 3 bases and 1 base, there was a span of 12 bases. From germline, CDR1 is MNHNS and CDR2 SASEGT. The CDR3 is 15 residues long. The DNA for the CDR3 is TGTGCCAGCAGTGACCCGGGACACTCGAACACTGAAGCTTTCTTT. It encodes CASSDPGHSNTEAFF.